The 16 T cell receptor beta chains given below trace back to one sample, sequenced in a study of T cells in Graves' hyperthyroidism and ophthalmopathy. RNA transcripts were the template for amplifying TCR beta CDR3 regions. RT-PCR in the first round (using the HTBI primer set) targeted the TCR CDR3. TCRdb processed the multiplex PCR reads anew with MiXCR; each CDR3 protein has one entry. The data hold around 540,000 distinct CDR3 sequences, with around 16% observed a single time. The sample was blood. The receptors shown here come from a woman aged 25 to 45 with Graves' ophthalmopathy.

This clonotype was counted only a few times. The chain links TRBV27 to TRBJ1-2; tentatively, D is TRBD1 (6 bases). Germline V CDR1 and CDR2: MNHEY, SMNVEV (reference sequence). The CDR3 totals 13 residues. The V gene lost 3 bases and the J gene lost 8 bases, with 13 bases spanning the gap. This CDR3 reads CASSFLGGQGYTF. The CDR3 region has the DNA TGTGCCAGCAGTTTCCTAGGGGGACAAGGCTACACCTTC.

This clonotype appeared a few times. Here the CDR3 DNA reads TGTGCCAGCAGCTTTACTAGCGGGAGATCCAATGAGCAGTTCTTC. Its translation is CASSFTSGRSNEQFF. The V gene is TRBV7-9, the J gene TRBJ2-1; 11 bases map to TRBD2. The J segment lost 6 bases and the V segment lost 3 bases, leaving 4 bases of the junction unmatched. Germline lookup yields CDR1 SEHNR and CDR2 FQNEAQ (reference sequence). CDR3 length: 15 residues.

This clonotype was recorded at least ten times. The chain carries TRBV28 and TRBJ1-1; TRBD1 matches at 9 bases. The V gene's germline CDR1 is MDHEN and CDR2 SYDVKM. Losses at the gene ends were 9 bases for V and 6 bases for J; bases not matched to a gene: 14. The CDR3 is 15 amino acids. DNA for the CDR3: TGTGCCAGTACGAGGACAGGGGTCCGATCGGCTGAAGCTTTCTTT. It yields the protein CASTRTGVRSAEAFF.

This chain uses TRBV9 with TRBJ2-2; D is ambiguous. Trimming left V 3 bases short and J 6 bases short, with 9 bases between. The CDR3 is 13 residues long. Germline assignment: CDR1 SGDLS and CDR2 YYNGEE. The CDR3 loop reads CASSAISAGELFF. CDR3 sequence (DNA): TGTGCCAGCAGCGCAATTTCGGCCGGGGAGCTGTTTTTT.

This clonotype turned up a few times. CDR3 nucleotide sequence: TGTGCCACCAGTGATTTGGGGGTAATCGGGGAGCTGTTTTTT. Translated: CATSDLGVIGELFF. The genes are TRBV24-1 and TRBJ2-2; D remains ambiguous. The CDR3 is 14 residues long. Germline CDR1 reads KGHDR; CDR2 reads SFDVKD. V was clipped by 0 bases and J by 7 bases, with 8 bases between them.

At least ten counts were recorded for this clonotype. The rearrangement joins TRBV6-1 to TRBJ2-2; TRBD2 matches at 8 bases. Unmatched junction bases numbered 1, after V lost 5 bases and J lost 5 bases. Germline loops: CDR1 MNHNS, CDR2 SASEGT. The CDR3 length is 13 residues. The CDR3 loop is CASSSGGTGELFF. The CDR3 bases are TGTGCCAGCAGTAGCGGGGGAACCGGGGAGCTGTTTTTT.

Many counts were recorded for this clonotype. V is TRBV4-2 and J is TRBJ2-3; TRBD2 agrees at 14 bases. V lost 1 base, J lost 1 base, and 7 bases stayed unmatched. The CDR3 runs to 19 residues. Looked up from germline, CDR1 is LGHNA and CDR2 is YNFKEQ. The CDR3 DNA reads as TGTGCCAGCAGCCAAGGACTAGCGGGAGGGCCCGGGGGCACAGATACGCAGTATTTT. Its translation is CASSQGLAGGPGGTDTQYF.

This chain connects TRBV4-1 to TRBJ2-3; 8 bases fit TRBD1. Per the germline V gene, CDR1 is MGHRA and CDR2 is YSYEKL. This CDR3 contains 15 residues. With V trimmed by 4 bases and J by 4 bases, 7 bases remained unmatched. CDR3 region: CASSLGQGGADTQYF. In DNA form, the CDR3 reads TGCGCCAGCAGCCTCGGACAGGGTGGGGCAGATACGCAGTATTTT.

This clonotype has only a few counts. V usage is TRBV5-1 and J usage is TRBJ2-5; tentative D call: TRBD1 (6 bases). Between the trimmed V and J ends, which lost 0 bases and 5 bases, there was a span of 11 bases. This CDR3 is 14 amino acids long. In germline, CDR1 is SGHRS, CDR2 YFSETQ. CDR3 sequence (DNA): TGCGCCAGCAGCTTGGAACAGGGCTGGGAGACCCAGTACTTC. Amino acids: CASSLEQGWETQYF. The whole variable domain, remainder taken from reference TRBV5-1 and TRBJ2-5, is KAGVTQTPRYLIKTRGQQVTLSCSPISGHRSVSWYQQTPGQGLQFLFEYFSETQRNKGNFPGRFSGRQFSNSRSEMNVSTLELGDSALYLCASSLEQGWETQYFGPGTRLLVL.

This clonotype was found a few times. V and J are TRBV20-1 and TRBJ2-1, with a weak D call TRBD1 (6 bases). This CDR3 contains 16 residues. CDR1 and CDR2 (germline): DFQATT, SNEGSKA (reference sequence). V was clipped by 0 bases and J by 7 bases, with 19 bases between them. CDR3 region: CSARDRYRVLLNEQFF. The CDR3 region has the DNA TGCAGTGCTAGAGATCGGTACAGGGTACTCTTGAATGAGCAGTTCTTC.

The sample holds many counts of this clonotype. The chain links TRBV7-8 to TRBJ2-1; D not certain. The V gene's germline CDR1 is SGHVS and CDR2 FQNEAQ. Trimming shortened V by 0 bases and J by 0 bases, and 9 bases separated the two germline ends. The CDR3 is 16 amino acids. CDR3 loop: CASSLASRSSYNEQFF. CDR3 sequence (DNA): TGTGCCAGCAGCTTAGCCTCACGTAGCTCCTACAATGAGCAGTTCTTC.

This clonotype was seen only a few times. The rearrangement uses TRBV29-1 and TRBJ1-2; tentatively, D is TRBD1 (5 bases). Per germline, CDR1 SQVTM and CDR2 ANQGSEA. Trimming pared 7 bases from V and 0 bases from J, leaving 15 bases between. The CDR3 has 14 residues. The CDR3 is CSALGGEPNYGYTF. The CDR3, as DNA: TGCAGCGCATTGGGAGGGGAGCCTAACTATGGCTACACCTTC.

This clonotype was observed a handful of times. This chain uses TRBV24-1 with TRBJ2-3, with 9 bases identical to TRBD1. CDR1 and CDR2 (germline): KGHDR, SFDVKD. The J segment lost 2 bases and the V segment lost 3 bases, leaving 8 bases of the junction unmatched. This CDR3 contains 17 residues. CDR3 in DNA: TGTGCCACCAGTGATCCCTCCGGGACAGGGCTCACAGATACGCAGTATTTT. It translates to CATSDPSGTGLTDTQYF.

This clonotype has a handful of counts. The genes are TRBV15 and TRBJ2-1; D unclear. Germline lookup yields CDR1 LNHNV and CDR2 YYDKDF (reference sequence). The ends were cut back, 1 base at V and 7 bases at J, with 8 bases in the middle. CDR3 size: 13 residues. The CDR3 is CATSRGNENEQFF. As DNA, the CDR3 is TGTGCCACCAGCAGAGGTAACGAGAATGAGCAGTTCTTC.

The CDR3 DNA sequence: TGTGCCTGGATGGTCCCTTGGGAAGAAAAACTGTTTTTT. Translated, it gives CAWMVPWEEKLFF. The chain carries TRBV30 and TRBJ1-4; D gene uncertain. CDR1 is GTSNPN, CDR2 SVGIG, per germline (reference sequence). The germline V and J ends were trimmed by 4 bases and 8 bases, with 14 bases remaining between them. The CDR3 loop spans 13 amino acids.

This clonotype was observed many times. The chain employs TRBV7-9 and TRBJ2-2, with a weak D call TRBD2 (5 bases). Germline values: CDR1 SEHNR, CDR2 FQNEAQ (reference sequence). The CDR3 extends over 12 amino acids. The V end lost 4 bases, the J end lost 6 bases, and 6 bases lay between the germline ends. The CDR3 sequence is CASSSEAGELFF. CDR3 in DNA: TGTGCCAGCAGCTCGGAGGCCGGGGAGCTGTTTTTT.